This TCR beta chain originates from a study of Ad26.COV2.S vaccination and SARS-CoV-2 variants. The treatment here: 15 to 20 received Ad26.COV2.S at low or high dose, single or two shots; roughly 5 received placebo; per-sample allocation not given. Sampling occurred on day 63 after the first vaccine or placebo injection. In Boston, the donor was an adult between 18-55 years of age. The CDR3 length is 11 residues. Germline CDR1 SGHDT, CDR2 YYEEEE. Trimming cost V 1 base and J 5 bases, with 4 bases left between them. Produced via immunoSEQ multiplex PCR; TCRdb's table is partial and in-frame only. The data contain some 640,000 clones, 89% of them singletons.

The sample in question was peripheral blood, obtained in a trial of Ad26.COV2.S vaccine versus placebo. This chain joins TRBV5-6 and TRBJ2-7; D gene uncertain. This receptor was identified in a person between 18 and 65 years old who received the Ad26.COV2.S COVID-19 vaccine or a placebo. CDR3 protein: CASSLIDEQYF. The CDR3 region has the DNA TGTGCCAGCAGCTTGATCGACGAGCAGTACTTC.